This TCR beta chain was found in a study of CD8 T cells in ankylosing spondylitis. A word on this clonotype: What it recognizes is unknown.

The V gene's germline CDR1 is KGHDR and CDR2 SFDVKD. This CDR3 contains 16 residues. Trimming took 1 base from V and 8 from J; bases not matched to a gene: 5. Whole-study findings and limits: Researchers reportedly found disease-linked clones significantly enriched in matched ankylosing spondylitis synovial fluid. Ankylosing spondylitis blood appeared to be characterized by a TCR beta motif of several highly homologous variants.

Library preparation for TCR beta used quantitative 5'-RACE with molecular barcodes. TCRdb re-analysed the 5' RACE reads in MiXCR, keeping a single row per CDR3 protein. The sample lists around 450,000 distinct CDR3 sequences; 26% were seen once. The sample was blood, either unsorted or a sorted T cell fraction (not recorded which). The sequence derives from a male donor with ankylosing spondylitis. The gene calls are TRBV24-1 and TRBJ2-1; 12 bases are a match to TRBD1. The CDR3 protein is CATSDLGDRGLYEQFF. The CDR3 region has the DNA TGTGCCACCAGTGATTTAGGGGACAGGGGGCTCTATGAGCAGTTCTTC.